The rows below give T cell receptor beta chains drawn from one sample of a study of cytomegalovirus exposure and HLA in healthy donors. Sequencing used immunoSEQ multiplex PCR; TCRdb keeps in-frame clones, though not all of them. This sample has 130,000 to 150,000 clones, with around 89% found just once. Sequencing input: PBMCs. The receptors shown here come from a woman in her 30s in good health and CMV-seropositive. Both conserved end residues are part of each CDR3. Each record gives: D gene, J gene, clone size, V gene, CDR3 DNA, CDR3 protein. D genes are given only for firm matches. The listing skips clone size in some rows; elsewhere it reads once, few, many or a size class.

TRBD2	TRBJ2-2	.	TRBV5-1	TGCGCCAGCAGCAGGACTAGCGGGAGCAACACCGGGGAGCTGTTTTTT	CASSRTSGSNTGELFF
TRBD2	TRBJ2-3	.	TRBV6-6	TGTGCCAGCAGAAAGATACTAGCGGAGAGCACAGATACGCAGTATTTT	CASRKILAESTDTQYF
.	TRBJ2-7	once	TRBV7-8	TGTGCCAGCACCGGACACTACGAGCAGTACTTC	CASTGHYEQYF
.	TRBJ1-2	.	TRBV7-2	TGTGCCAGCAGTTGGAGTTATGGCTACACCTTC	CASSWSYGYTF
TRBD1	TRBJ2-5	.	TRBV28	TGTGCCAGCACAGGGGGTCTTGAGACCCAGTACTTC	CASTGGLETQYF
.	TRBJ2-7	.	TRBV4-1	TGCGCCAGCAGCCTTACCCCCGCTAGGCCAACCTACGAGCAGTACTTC	CASSLTPARPTYEQYF
.	TRBJ2-7	.	TRBV7-8	TGTGCCAGCAGCTTAGCCGGCGGCTACGAGCAGTACTTC	CASSLAGGYEQYF
TRBD1	TRBJ1-6	once	TRBV19	TGTGCCAGTAGTATAGTCAACAGGGGGACTTCACCCCTCCACTTT	CASSIVNRGTSPLHF
TRBD1	TRBJ1-4	.	TRBV5-1	TGCGCCAGCAGTGTCGGGACAGGGTTTGTCGTCCTTAATGAAAAACTGTTTTTT	CASSVGTGFVVLNEKLFF
TRBD1	TRBJ2-1	.	TRBV13	TGTGCCAGCAGCTCGACCGGGACAGCCTACAATGAGCAGTTCTTC	CASSSTGTAYNEQFF
.	TRBJ1-5	.	TRBV5-1	TGCGCCAGCAGGGGGCAGGCTCAGCCCCAGCATTTT	CASRGQAQPQHF
.	TRBJ1-6	.	TRBV4-1	TGCGCCAGCAGCCAAGCGCCACAGGGCCCCTATAATTCACCCCTCCACTTT	CASSQAPQGPYNSPLHF
.	TRBJ2-7	.	TRBV9	TGTGCCAGCAGCGTAGGGGGACACTCATCCTACGAGCAGTACTTC	CASSVGGHSSYEQYF
TRBD1	TRBJ2-3	.	TRBV28	TGTGCCAGCAGTGTGACAGGGGGCGCAGATACGCAGTATTTT	CASSVTGGADTQYF
TRBD2	TRBJ2-3	.	TRBV6-5	TGTGCCAGCAGTTACACTAGCGGACGCACAGATACGCAGTATTTT	CASSYTSGRTDTQYF
TRBD1	TRBJ1-2	few	TRBV7-6	TGTGCCAGCAGCCCGCGACAGGGCGGCGGCTACACCTTC	CASSPRQGGGYTF
TRBD2	TRBJ2-1	.	TRBV28	TGTGCCAGCAGTTCATTAGCGGGAGGCACGGATGAGCAGTTCTTC	CASSSLAGGTDEQFF
TRBD2	TRBJ2-7	.	TRBV15	TGTGCCACCAGCAGAATAGGACTAGCGGCTTCCTACGAGCAGTACTTC	CATSRIGLAASYEQYF
.	TRBJ1-4	few	TRBV15	TGTGCCACCAGCAGAGATAGGGGGACAACTAATGAAAAACTGTTTTTT	CATSRDRGTTNEKLFF
TRBD1	TRBJ2-1	.	TRBV6-6	TGTGCCAGCAGTCCCCAGGGACAGCGCAATGAGCAGTTCTTC	CASSPQGQRNEQFF
TRBD1	TRBJ1-6	.	TRBV28	TGTGCCAGCAGTCCCAGGGGGATCAATTCACCCCTCCACTTT	CASSPRGINSPLHF
TRBD1	TRBJ1-3	.	TRBV4-1	TGCGCCAGCAGCCATAGGACAGGGTATGGAAACACCATATATTTT	CASSHRTGYGNTIYF
.	TRBJ1-5	.	TRBV6-6	TGTGCCAGCAGTTACTCTCAGGGTACGGGGGATCAGCCCCAGCATTTT	CASSYSQGTGDQPQHF
.	TRBJ1-4	.	TRBV2	TGTGCCAGCAGTTACAGGTCACGGGTGGAAAAACTGTTTTTT	CASSYRSRVEKLFF
.	TRBJ1-3	.	TRBV11-2	TGTGCCAGCAGGCTGAGCTCTGGAAACACCATATATTTT	CASRLSSGNTIYF
TRBD2	TRBJ2-1	once	TRBV6-6	TGTGCCAGCAGTCCCCTACTAGCGGGAGCATCCAATGAGCAGTTCTTC	CASSPLLAGASNEQFF
TRBD1	TRBJ1-3	.	TRBV10-3	TGTGCCATCGGGACAGGTTTAAACACCATATATTTT	CAIGTGLNTIYF
TRBD1	TRBJ1-3	.	TRBV7-9	TGTGCCAGCAGCTTGCACAGGGGTCTCGAGGACACCATATATTTT	CASSLHRGLEDTIYF